A selection of T cell receptor beta chains follows, all from one sample in a study of radiotherapy plus CTLA-4 blockade in lung cancer. The table came from immunoSEQ multiplex PCR; TCRdb's copy has only in-frame clones and leaves some out. The sample lists about 97,000 clones; roughly 74% were seen once. The sample consisted of peripheral blood, taken from a patient treated with radiotherapy plus ipilimumab. These receptors originate from a human donor with non-small cell lung cancer who had a partial response to radiotherapy plus ipilimumab. Some clones in this sample may be carry-over from other donors' samples. Both conserved end residues are part of each CDR3. Fields, in order: D gene, J gene, clone size, V gene, CDR3 protein, CDR3 DNA. D genes are given only for firm matches. Some rows mark clone size as missing; the rest say once, few, many or name a class of expanded clone.

d_gene: TRBD1
j_gene: TRBJ2-4
abundance: -
v_gene: TRBV5-1
CDR3aa: CASSRRGTGEGIQYF
CDR3nt: TGCGCCAGCAGCCGCCGGGGGACAGGGGAAGGCATTCAGTACTTC

d_gene: -
j_gene: TRBJ2-3
abundance: -
v_gene: TRBV7-6
CDR3aa: CASSLAGLSTDTQYF
CDR3nt: TGTGCCAGCAGCTTAGCGGGACTCAGCACAGATACGCAGTATTTT

d_gene: TRBD2
j_gene: TRBJ2-4
abundance: once
v_gene: TRBV29-1
CDR3aa: CSVATSGVKNIQYF
CDR3nt: TGCAGCGTTGCGACTAGCGGGGTAAAAAACATTCAGTACTTC

d_gene: -
j_gene: TRBJ1-4
abundance: few
v_gene: TRBV18
CDR3aa: CASSPDRSNYEKLFF
CDR3nt: TGTGCCAGCTCACCTGACAGGTCCAATTATGAAAAACTGTTTTTT

d_gene: TRBD1
j_gene: TRBJ2-7
abundance: -
v_gene: TRBV25-1
CDR3aa: CASSAPGQGREQYF
CDR3nt: TGTGCCAGCAGTGCCCCCGGACAGGGCCGAGAGCAGTACTTC

d_gene: -
j_gene: TRBJ1-6
abundance: once
v_gene: TRBV27
CDR3aa: CASSRTVSYNSPLHF
CDR3nt: TGTGCCAGCAGTAGGACAGTCTCCTATAATTCACCCCTCCACTTT

d_gene: TRBD1
j_gene: TRBJ1-2
abundance: -
v_gene: TRBV28
CDR3aa: CAGRRQGGMDGYTF
CDR3nt: TGTGCCGGACGCAGACAGGGGGGGATGGATGGCTACACCTTC

d_gene: TRBD2
j_gene: TRBJ2-2
abundance: -
v_gene: TRBV4-1
CDR3aa: CASSAGRGGELFF
CDR3nt: TGCGCCAGCAGCGCAGGGCGGGGGGGGGAGCTGTTTTTT

d_gene: TRBD1
j_gene: TRBJ1-2
abundance: few
v_gene: TRBV7-2
CDR3aa: CASSLGGQGYGYTF
CDR3nt: TGTGCCAGCAGCTTAGGAGGACAGGGCTATGGCTACACCTTC

d_gene: -
j_gene: TRBJ1-1
abundance: -
v_gene: TRBV5-6
CDR3aa: CASSSPRASVAFF
CDR3nt: TGTGCCAGCAGCAGTCCCAGGGCGTCAGTGGCTTTCTTT

d_gene: TRBD1
j_gene: TRBJ1-4
abundance: -
v_gene: TRBV4-1
CDR3aa: CASSPPGGPTNEKLFF
CDR3nt: TGCGCCAGCAGCCCCCCAGGGGGCCCAACTAATGAAAAACTGTTTTTT

d_gene: TRBD2
j_gene: TRBJ2-5
abundance: -
v_gene: TRBV7-2
CDR3aa: CASSLSGGAETQYF
CDR3nt: TGTGCCAGCAGCTTGAGCGGGGGGGCAGAGACCCAGTACTTC

d_gene: -
j_gene: TRBJ1-5
abundance: -
v_gene: TRBV4-2
CDR3aa: CASSQGVSGSQPQHF
CDR3nt: TGTGCCAGCAGCCAAGGGGTGTCCGGGAGTCAGCCCCAGCATTTT

d_gene: -
j_gene: TRBJ2-7
abundance: -
v_gene: TRBV6-5
CDR3aa: CASSYDSPSLYEQYF
CDR3nt: TGTGCCAGCAGTTACGACTCCCCCTCCCTCTACGAGCAGTACTTC

d_gene: TRBD2
j_gene: TRBJ2-7
abundance: -
v_gene: TRBV28
CDR3aa: CASSLYTSGAAYEQYF
CDR3nt: TGTGCCAGCAGTTTATACACTAGCGGGGCTGCCTACGAGCAGTACTTC

d_gene: TRBD1
j_gene: TRBJ2-7
abundance: -
v_gene: TRBV19
CDR3aa: CASSRSGQEAYEQYF
CDR3nt: TGTGCCAGTAGTCGGTCGGGACAGGAAGCCTACGAGCAGTACTTC

d_gene: TRBD2
j_gene: TRBJ2-3
abundance: few
v_gene: TRBV6-4
CDR3aa: CASSRTSGSSTDTQYF
CDR3nt: TGTGCCAGCAGTAGAACTAGCGGGTCTAGCACAGATACGCAGTATTTT

d_gene: -
j_gene: TRBJ2-4
abundance: -
v_gene: TRBV6-4
CDR3aa: CASTPFEPKAKNIQYF
CDR3nt: TGTGCCAGCACCCCGTTTGAGCCCAAGGCCAAAAACATTCAGTACTTC

d_gene: TRBD1
j_gene: TRBJ2-6
abundance: -
v_gene: TRBV5-1
CDR3aa: CASSPSTGVSSGANVLTF
CDR3nt: TGCGCCAGCAGTCCTTCCACAGGGGTTAGCTCTGGGGCCAACGTCCTGACTTTC

d_gene: -
j_gene: TRBJ2-3
abundance: -
v_gene: TRBV11-2
CDR3aa: CASSSQGYSTDTQYF
CDR3nt: TGTGCCAGCAGCTCACAGGGCTATAGCACAGATACGCAGTATTTT

d_gene: TRBD1
j_gene: TRBJ2-7
abundance: -
v_gene: TRBV7-2
CDR3aa: CASSLGGQSSYEQYF
CDR3nt: TGTGCCAGCAGCTTAGGGGGACAGAGCTCCTACGAGCAGTACTTC

d_gene: -
j_gene: TRBJ1-1
abundance: -
v_gene: TRBV11-2
CDR3aa: CASSLGGLNEAFF
CDR3nt: TGTGCCAGCAGCTTGGGGGGGCTGAATGAAGCTTTCTTT

d_gene: TRBD2
j_gene: TRBJ2-5
abundance: -
v_gene: TRBV5-4
CDR3aa: CASSAPLAGGRETQYF
CDR3nt: TGTGCCAGCAGCGCCCCACTAGCGGGAGGGCGGGAGACCCAGTACTTC

d_gene: -
j_gene: TRBJ2-7
abundance: -
v_gene: TRBV19
CDR3aa: CASSTGGLAEQQYF
CDR3nt: TGTGCCAGTAGTACAGGGGGTTTAGCGGAGCAGCAGTACTTC

d_gene: TRBD2
j_gene: TRBJ2-1
abundance: -
v_gene: TRBV4-1
CDR3aa: CASSRTSGPATYNEQFF
CDR3nt: TGCGCCAGCAGCAGGACTAGCGGGCCTGCCACCTACAATGAGCAGTTCTTC

d_gene: -
j_gene: TRBJ1-1
abundance: -
v_gene: TRBV28
CDR3aa: CASKIGRRSTEAFF
CDR3nt: TGTGCCAGCAAGATCGGGAGAAGGAGCACTGAAGCTTTCTTT

d_gene: TRBD1
j_gene: TRBJ1-5
abundance: -
v_gene: TRBV18
CDR3aa: CASSDDRARALSNQPQHF
CDR3nt: TGTGCCAGCTCGGACGACAGGGCCCGGGCCCTAAGCAATCAGCCCCAGCATTTT

d_gene: TRBD1
j_gene: TRBJ2-7
abundance: once
v_gene: TRBV6-5
CDR3aa: CASSREGQGTYEQYF
CDR3nt: TGTGCCAGCAGTAGAGAAGGACAGGGCACCTACGAGCAGTACTTC

d_gene: -
j_gene: TRBJ1-5
abundance: -
v_gene: TRBV4-2
CDR3aa: CASSPGQAPNQPQHF
CDR3nt: TGTGCCAGCAGCCCAGGACAAGCACCCAATCAGCCCCAGCATTTT

d_gene: TRBD1
j_gene: TRBJ2-7
abundance: -
v_gene: TRBV7-8
CDR3aa: CASSLYRGRTYEQYF
CDR3nt: TGTGCCAGCAGCTTATACAGGGGGCGCACCTACGAGCAGTACTTC

d_gene: TRBD1
j_gene: TRBJ1-3
abundance: -
v_gene: TRBV28
CDR3aa: CATRTGRYVGNTIYF
CDR3nt: TGTGCCACCCGGACAGGCCGATATGTAGGAAACACCATATATTTT

d_gene: TRBD1
j_gene: TRBJ2-1
abundance: -
v_gene: TRBV7-9
CDR3aa: CASSWGQGYEQFF
CDR3nt: TGTGCCAGCAGCTGGGGACAGGGCTATGAGCAGTTCTTC

d_gene: -
j_gene: TRBJ2-2
abundance: -
v_gene: TRBV6-1
CDR3aa: CASSENYPRNTGELFF
CDR3nt: TGTGCCAGCAGTGAAAACTACCCCCGAAACACCGGGGAGCTGTTTTTT

d_gene: -
j_gene: TRBJ2-2
abundance: -
v_gene: TRBV28
CDR3aa: CASSLMAQNTGELFF
CDR3nt: TGTGCCAGCAGTTTGATGGCTCAGAACACCGGGGAGCTGTTTTTT

d_gene: TRBD1
j_gene: TRBJ2-1
abundance: -
v_gene: TRBV7-9
CDR3aa: CASSTGQNEQFF
CDR3nt: TGTGCCAGCAGCACGGGACAGAATGAGCAGTTCTTC

d_gene: -
j_gene: TRBJ2-7
abundance: -
v_gene: TRBV11-2
CDR3aa: CASSLFQGPYEQYF
CDR3nt: TGTGCCAGCAGCTTATTTCAGGGCCCCTACGAGCAGTACTTC

d_gene: TRBD2
j_gene: TRBJ2-1
abundance: -
v_gene: TRBV7-9
CDR3aa: CASKGPKAGRYNEQFF
CDR3nt: TGTGCCAGCAAAGGTCCGAAAGCGGGGCGGTACAATGAGCAGTTCTTC

d_gene: -
j_gene: TRBJ2-3
abundance: -
v_gene: TRBV15
CDR3aa: CATSRDGLGGPQYF
CDR3nt: TGTGCCACCAGCAGAGATGGGCTCGGTGGTCCGCAGTATTTT

d_gene: -
j_gene: TRBJ1-1
abundance: few
v_gene: TRBV6-6
CDR3aa: CASSYSRQLTEAFF
CDR3nt: TGTGCCAGCAGTTACTCGAGGCAATTGACTGAAGCTTTCTTT

d_gene: -
j_gene: TRBJ2-1
abundance: -
v_gene: TRBV5-5
CDR3aa: CASSLGIGAYNEQFF
CDR3nt: TGTGCCAGCAGCTTGGGAATCGGGGCCTACAATGAGCAGTTCTTC

d_gene: -
j_gene: TRBJ1-1
abundance: few
v_gene: TRBV5-6
CDR3aa: CASSLFRNTEAFF
CDR3nt: TGTGCCAGCAGCTTGTTTCGGAACACTGAAGCTTTCTTT

d_gene: TRBD2
j_gene: TRBJ2-2
abundance: -
v_gene: TRBV5-4
CDR3aa: CASSSAGLAGGTGELFF
CDR3nt: TGTGCCAGCAGCTCCGCGGGTCTAGCGGGAGGGACCGGGGAGCTGTTTTTT

d_gene: TRBD1
j_gene: TRBJ2-3
abundance: -
v_gene: TRBV6-1
CDR3aa: CASSEGTGQGDTQYF
CDR3nt: TGTGCCAGCAGTGAGGGGACGGGACAGGGGGATACGCAGTATTTT

d_gene: -
j_gene: TRBJ1-5
abundance: medium-sized
v_gene: TRBV7-2
CDR3aa: CASSLALNNQPQHF
CDR3nt: TGTGCCAGCAGCTTGGCTCTGAACAATCAGCCCCAGCATTTT

d_gene: -
j_gene: TRBJ1-5
abundance: -
v_gene: TRBV10-3
CDR3aa: CAISAYRVEDNQPQHF
CDR3nt: TGTGCCATCAGTGCCTACAGGGTTGAGGACAATCAGCCCCAGCATTTT

d_gene: -
j_gene: TRBJ1-2
abundance: -
v_gene: TRBV28
CDR3aa: CASGRGLSGYTF
CDR3nt: TGTGCCAGCGGTAGGGGGTTGAGTGGCTACACCTTC

d_gene: -
j_gene: TRBJ1-5
abundance: -
v_gene: TRBV7-2
CDR3aa: CASSRDVSQPQHF
CDR3nt: TGTGCCAGCAGCCGGGATGTCAGTCAGCCCCAGCATTTT

d_gene: TRBD2
j_gene: TRBJ2-1
abundance: -
v_gene: TRBV4-2
CDR3aa: CASSQGLADSYNEQFF
CDR3nt: TGTGCCAGCAGCCAGGGACTAGCGGACTCCTACAATGAGCAGTTCTTC